One sample yielded the 29 T cell receptor beta chains listed below, sequenced in a study of blood T cells in healthy people across ages. A sample-barcoded 5' primer and a J-beta primer mix were used in a second PCR of roughly 6 to 11 cycles. TCRdb recomputed calls from the 5' RACE reads with MiXCR, one row per CDR3 protein. The sample holds nearly 1 million distinct CDR3 sequences, roughly 51% seen once. The sequenced material came from blood. The receptors originated from a woman in her sixties or seventies in good health.

This clonotype was counted a single time. The chain recombines TRBV12-3 or TRBV12-4 with TRBJ2-7; 7 nucleotides match TRBD1. J lost 0 bases, V lost 5 bases, and 4 bases had no gene match. The CDR3 covers 14 residues. CDR3 sequence (DNA): TGTGCCAGCAGTACACAGGGGAGCTCCTACGAGCAGTACTTC. Translating it yields CASSTQGSSYEQYF.

In this sample, this clonotype turned up once. The chain couples TRBV2 to TRBJ1-1, with unresolved D. The CDR3 is 14 amino acids. Germline values: CDR1 SNHLY, CDR2 FYNNEI. Trimming left V 5 bases short and J 1 base short, with 11 bases between. The CDR3 spells CASSIFQWNTEAFF. The CDR3 DNA follows: TGTGCCAGCAGTATCTTCCAATGGAACACTGAAGCTTTCTTT.

The rearrangement links TRBV4-1 to TRBJ2-7, with TRBD1 matching over 10 bases. V lost 4 bases to trimming and J lost 3 bases; unmatched junction nucleotides: 12. The CDR3 covers 17 residues. The V gene's germline CDR1 is MGHRA and CDR2 YSYEKL. CDR3 DNA sequence: TGCGCCAGCAGCCCACCACCGGGACAGGGGAACTTCTACGAGCAGTACTTC. Translation: CASSPPPGQGNFYEQYF.

The V gene is TRBV6-5, the J gene TRBJ2-6; tentative D call: TRBD2 (6 bases). With 7 bases removed from V and 4 bases from J, the gap between germline ends came to 14 bases. This CDR3 is 15 amino acids long. Germline V lookup: CDR1 MNHEY, CDR2 SVGAGI. The CDR3, as DNA: TGTGCCAGCACCATCGGGGGTACCGGGGCCAACGTCCTGACTTTC. It translates to CASTIGGTGANVLTF.

The CDR3: CASSQRGSGSWGYNEQYF. DNA of the CDR3: TGCGCCAGCAGCCAGCGAGGTAGCGGGAGTTGGGGGTACAATGAGCAGTACTTC. The chain carries TRBV5-1 and TRBJ2-4; 9 positions match TRBD2. Losses at the gene ends were 4 bases for V and 13 bases for J; bases not matched to a gene: 24. Germline CDR1 reads SGHRS; CDR2 reads YFSETQ. CDR3 length equals 18 residues. Drawing the rest from reference TRBV5-1 and TRBJ2-4, the complete variable domain is KAGVTQTPRYLIKTRGQQVTLSCSPISGHRSVSWYQQTPGQGLQFLFEYFSETQRNKGNFPGRFSGRQFSNSRSEMNVSTLELGDSALYLCASSQRGSGSWGYNEQYFGAGTRLSVL.

This clonotype came up many times. V usage is TRBV5-6 and J usage is TRBJ1-2, with TRBD1 as a possible D gene (5 bases). This CDR3 is 15 amino acids long. The V gene's germline CDR1 is SGHDT and CDR2 YYEEEE. Trimming shortened V by 0 bases and J by 0 bases, and 9 bases separated the two germline ends. The CDR3 region has the DNA TGTGCCAGCAGCTTGGTGGCAGGGACTAACTATGGCTACACCTTC. Translating it yields CASSLVAGTNYGYTF.

The rearrangement joins TRBV2 to TRBJ2-6; TRBD1 might be the D (6 bases). The length of the CDR3 is 16 residues. Trimming removed 11 bases at V and 1 base at J, with 18 bases between. Germline lookup yields CDR1 SNHLY and CDR2 FYNNEI. CDR3: CAGQRFGLSGANVLTF. The CDR3 DNA reads TGTGCCGGACAGAGATTTGGGTTGTCTGGGGCCAACGTCCTGACTTTC. The full variable domain, rest sourced from reference TRBV2 and TRBJ2-6, is EPEVTQTPSHQVTQMGQEVILRCVPISNHLYFYWYRQILGQKVEFLVSFYNNEISEKSEIFDDQFSVERPDGSNFTLKIRSTKLEDSAMYFCAGQRFGLSGANVLTFGAGSRLTVL.

The chain links TRBV18 to TRBJ1-1, with D possibly being TRBD1 (5 bases). This CDR3 comprises 13 residues. The ends were cut back, 1 base at V and 8 bases at J, with 11 bases in the middle. CDR1 KGHSH and CDR2 LQKENI come from the germline V gene. The CDR3 loop is CASSPRQSHEAFF. CDR3 nucleotides: TGTGCCAGCTCACCACGACAGTCCCACGAAGCTTTCTTT.

The V and J genes are TRBV10-3 and TRBJ1-2; the D gene is possibly TRBD1 (5 bases). This CDR3 spans 14 amino acids. Germline values: CDR1 ENHRY, CDR2 SYGVKD. Between the trimmed V and J ends, which lost 3 bases and 4 bases, there was a span of 12 bases. The CDR3 DNA sequence: TGTGCCATCAGTGAAAGGGACCTAGCCTATGGCTACACCTTC. Residues: CAISERDLAYGYTF.

The chain joins TRBV27 to TRBJ2-7; possibly TRBD2 for D (6 bases). The V end lost 5 bases, the J end lost 0 bases, and 26 bases lay between the germline ends. The CDR3 consists of 19 residues. Germline values: CDR1 MNHEY, CDR2 SMNVEV (reference sequence). The CDR3 reads CASSAVTGRAGLSSYEQYF. The CDR3 DNA reads as TGTGCCAGCAGTGCTGTAACGGGACGAGCGGGTTTGAGCTCCTACGAGCAGTACTTC.

Concerning this clonotype itself: A much larger clone is a single base away; this may be a read error. CDR3 DNA: TGTGCCAGCAGGTTGGGGACAGGGCGATACGAGCAGTACTTC. Protein sequence: CASRLGTGRYEQYF. V usage is TRBV27 and J usage is TRBJ2-5; 9 bases match TRBD1. The J call may be faulty, since TRBJ2-7 better matches the DNA end. Germline V lookup: CDR1 MNHEY, CDR2 SMNVEV (reference sequence). The CDR3 runs to 14 residues.

This clonotype was detected a few times. The chain carries TRBV29-1 and TRBJ2-2; D gene unclear. Germline CDR1 and CDR2: SQVTM and ANQGSEA. The CDR3 consists of 13 residues. V was cut by 6 bases and J by 1 base, with 9 bases left in between. The CDR3 DNA sequence: TGCAGCGTCCAATCTCAGAACACCGGGGAGCTGTTTTTT. Amino acids: CSVQSQNTGELFF.

V usage is TRBV3-1 and J usage is TRBJ2-3; the D is unclear. CDR3 size: 15 residues. The V end lost 0 bases, the J end lost 4 bases, and 11 bases lay between the germline ends. CDR1 is LGHDT and CDR2 is YNNKEL in the germline V gene (reference sequence). The CDR3 here is CASSQEPGRADTQYF. As DNA, the CDR3 is TGTGCCAGCAGCCAAGAGCCGGGTAGAGCAGATACGCAGTATTTT.

This clonotype was seen a handful of times. The rearrangement links TRBV4-2 to TRBJ2-7, with 11 bases that match TRBD2. Germline V gives CDR1 LGHNA, CDR2 YNFKEQ. V was pared by 0 bases and J by 7 bases, with 14 bases of the junction left unmatched. The CDR3 has 18 amino acids. The DNA of the CDR3 is TGTGCCAGCAGCCAAGATGGGACCCTAGCGGGAGGAGGGCGGGAGCAGTACTTC. This encodes CASSQDGTLAGGGREQYF.

The chain employs TRBV6-6 and TRBJ1-4; D remains unclear. Trimming took 6 bases from V and 7 from J, leaving 12 bases between them. The germline V gene has CDR1 MNHNY and CDR2 SVGAGI (reference sequence). The CDR3 runs to 13 residues. The CDR3 here is CASREAKGEKLFF. The CDR3 DNA is TGTGCCAGCAGGGAGGCTAAGGGTGAAAAACTGTTTTTT.

This clonotype has a single count. The rearrangement links TRBV7-8 to TRBJ2-2; 7 bases map to TRBD1. The CDR3 has 14 residues. The germline gives CDR1 SGHVS, CDR2 FQNEAQ. V gave up 8 bases and J gave up 6 bases; unmatched junction bases: 9. The CDR3 DNA follows: TGTGCCAGCCGACAGGGTGTTAGCTCCGGGGAGCTGTTTTTT. Protein product: CASRQGVSSGELFF.

A note on this clonotype: The junction departs from germline at one end; a sequencing error may be responsible. V usage is TRBV6-2 or TRBV6-3 and J usage is TRBJ1-2; D perhaps matches TRBD1 (6 bases). CDR3 length: 12 residues. The germline V gene has CDR1 MNHEY and CDR2 SVGEGT. CDR3 residues: CASQGINYGFTF. CDR3 in DNA: TGTGCCAGCCAGGGGATAAACTATGGCTTCACCTTC.

CDR3 coding DNA: TGCAGTGCTAGAGCCGGGGGCGTGGAGACCCAGTACTTC. Translation gives CSARAGGVETQYF. The gene calls are TRBV20-1 and TRBJ2-5; the D gene could be TRBD1 or TRBD2 (6 bases each). V was cut by 1 base and J by 5 bases, with 11 bases left in between. CDR3 length: 13 residues. Per germline, CDR1 DFQATT and CDR2 SNEGSKA (reference sequence).

CDR3 in DNA: TGCGCCAGCAGACTTTTTCAGGGTCCGCCGCATTCACCCCTCCACTTT. It specifies CASRLFQGPPHSPLHF. V usage is TRBV5-1 and J usage is TRBJ1-6; possible D gene TRBD1, 5 bases. Trimming cost V 5 bases and J 8 bases, with 20 bases left between them. Germline V gene data show CDR1 as SGHRS and CDR2 as YFSETQ. CDR3 length equals 16 residues.

In its sample, this clonotype was seen many times. The chain is built from TRBV29-1 and TRBJ2-7; D perhaps matches TRBD1 (5 bases). The ends were cut back, 5 bases at V and 3 bases at J, with 8 bases in the middle. The CDR3 extends over 11 amino acids. Germline loops: CDR1 SQVTM, CDR2 ANQGSEA. Written as DNA, the CDR3 is TGCAGCGTTCTTAGGGGCTACGAGCAGTACTTC. Its translation: CSVLRGYEQYF.

The CDR3 DNA sequence: TGTGCCAGCAGCTTAGATGAGGGACAGCCCCAGCATTTT. Protein: CASSLDEGQPQHF. The V gene is TRBV7-6, the J gene TRBJ1-5; D ambiguous. V shed 1 base and J shed 7 bases, with 8 bases lying between them. Per germline, CDR1 SGHVS and CDR2 FNYEAQ. This CDR3 is built from 13 residues.

The rearrangement uses TRBV20-1 and TRBJ2-1; D might be TRBD2 (6 bases). This CDR3 comprises 14 residues. The V gene lost 5 bases and the J gene lost 2 bases, with 13 bases spanning the gap. Germline V CDR1 and CDR2: DFQATT, SNEGSKA (reference sequence). CDR3 sequence: CSARTGVPYNEQFF. CDR3 bases: TGCAGTGCTCGGACGGGAGTCCCCTACAATGAGCAGTTCTTC.

This sequence joins TRBV5-5 and TRBJ1-5; unclear D gene. The V end was cut by 0 bases, the J end by 7 bases, with 11 bases between. Germline assignment: CDR1 SGHKS and CDR2 YYEKEE (reference sequence). The CDR3 covers 14 residues. The DNA for the CDR3 is TGTGCCAGCAGCTTGGGCTCAGTTAGGCAGCCCCAGCATTTT. Amino acid sequence: CASSLGSVRQPQHF.

The J gene is TRBJ1-1, the V gene TRBV6-1; D is ambiguous. The CDR3 spans 13 residues. From germline, CDR1 is MNHNS and CDR2 SASEGT. Trimming pared 4 bases from V and 3 bases from J, leaving 9 bases between. This CDR3 is CASSVLGYTEAFF. The CDR3 DNA reads as TGTGCCAGCAGTGTGCTCGGGTACACTGAAGCTTTCTTT.

V usage is TRBV29-1 and J usage is TRBJ2-1, with 9 bases matching TRBD2. CDR1 and CDR2 (germline): SQVTM, ANQGSEA. The ends lost 7 bases at V and 2 bases at J; junction bases unmatched: 6. This CDR3 spans 14 amino acids. CDR3 coding DNA: TGCAGCGAGACAAGCGGGAGGCCCTACAATGAGCAGTTCTTC. Its translation: CSETSGRPYNEQFF.

Worth noting for this clonotype: One end of the junction is discordant with germline, which a read error may explain. The chain has TRBV5-1 and TRBJ2-5; 7 nucleotides align to TRBD1. CDR1 SGHRS and CDR2 YFSETQ come from the germline V gene. This CDR3 is built from 15 residues. The CDR3 DNA is TGCGCCAGCATCTTGTCGACAGGGCCCCAAGAGACCCAGTACTTC. Translated: CASILSTGPQETQYF.

This chain joins TRBV12-3 or TRBV12-4 and TRBJ2-4; 7 bases map to TRBD1. The tail of the sequence fits TRBJ2-7 better, so the J call may be wrong. The CDR3 contains 15 residues. CDR3 DNA sequence: TGTGCCAGCAGTTTATTTCTACAGGGGACCTACGAGCAGTACTTC. Protein: CASSLFLQGTYEQYF.

This clonotype has a handful of counts. The gene calls are TRBV5-1 and TRBJ2-5; D is ambiguous. The J call is uncertain, as TRBJ2-7 better fits the DNA end. The CDR3 sequence is 12 residues long. In germline, CDR1 is SGHRS, CDR2 YFSETQ. CDR3 nucleotide sequence: TGCGCCAGCAGCTTGGAAGGGAACGAGCAGTACTTC. Its protein product is CASSLEGNEQYF.

This clonotype was observed once. The rearrangement links TRBV4-2 to TRBJ2-7, with 7 bases matching TRBD1. The CDR3 extends over 13 amino acids. Germline assignment: CDR1 LGHNA and CDR2 YNFKEQ. V shed 3 bases and J 6 bases; nucleotides not matched to a gene: 5. The CDR3 is CASSHLTGIEQYF. The CDR3 nucleotides read TGTGCCAGCAGCCACCTGACAGGGATCGAGCAGTACTTC.